These T cell receptor beta chains were read from a single sample in a study of blood T cell repertoires in COVID-19. Libraries were prepared by immunoSEQ multiplex PCR; TCRdb keeps only in-frame clonotypes and omits some of them. The profile covers 15,000 to 20,000 clones, with approximately 83% appearing a single time and around 5.6% taken by the ten largest. The source material was peripheral blood. The source is a human donor in a cohort sampled during active COVID-19. CDR3s include the opening cysteine and the closing phenylalanine or tryptophan. D genes are given only for firm matches. Where a row states a size, it is once, few, many or the class of an expanded clone; other rows omit it.

d_call,j_call,v_call,clone_size,cdr3_nt,cdr3_aa
TRBD2,TRBJ2-1,TRBV6-4,-,TGTGCCAGCAGTGATGGAGGGACTACTTACAATGAGCAGTTCTTC,CASSDGGTTYNEQFF
TRBD2,TRBJ2-1,TRBV7-9,few,TGTGCCAGCAGCTTAGCGGGAGGGCAGTATAATGAGCAGTTCTTC,CASSLAGGQYNEQFF
-,TRBJ2-5,TRBV10-3,-,TGTGCCATCAGTGAGTCGAACAACCAAGAGACCCAGTACTTC,CAISESNNQETQYF
-,TRBJ2-7,TRBV5-4,-,TGTGCCAGCAGCTTGGGGGGCACTAGCAACGAGCAGTACTTC,CASSLGGTSNEQYF
TRBD2,TRBJ2-1,TRBV7-9,-,TGTGCCAGCAGCTTAGAGGTACTAGCGGGCAGGCCGTCCTACAATGAGCAGTTCTTC,CASSLEVLAGRPSYNEQFF
TRBD2,TRBJ2-1,TRBV2,-,TGTGCCAGCACATTCGAGCGGGGGTCCTACAATGAGCAGTTCTTC,CASTFERGSYNEQFF
-,TRBJ2-2,TRBV11-2,once,TGTGCCAGCAGCCCCCGCGCTAGCAACACCGGGGAGCTGTTTTTT,CASSPRASNTGELFF
-,TRBJ2-7,TRBV7-2,once,TGTGCCAGCAGCTTGCCCCGGGGTTTATCATCCCACGAGCAGTACTTC,CASSLPRGLSSHEQYF
TRBD1,TRBJ2-1,TRBV24-1,-,TGTGCCACTAGTGATTCTACAGGGGTCGCTTACAATGAGCAGTTCTTC,CATSDSTGVAYNEQFF
-,TRBJ2-7,TRBV12-3/TRBV12-4,medium-sized,TGTGCCAGCAGTCCCGTGACAGACTACGAGCAGTACTTC,CASSPVTDYEQYF
-,TRBJ1-6,TRBV2,-,TGTGCCAGCAGTGGGAGGGAGTACAACAATTCACCCCTCCACTTT,CASSGREYNNSPLHF
-,TRBJ2-7,TRBV3-1/TRBV3-2,-,TGTGCCAGCAGCTTTGAGGGAGTCTACGAGCAGTACTTC,CASSFEGVYEQYF
TRBD2,TRBJ2-1,TRBV13,-,TGTGCCAGCAGCTTATTTTCGGGAGGAAGGTTCTATGAGCAGTTCTTC,CASSLFSGGRFYEQFF
-,TRBJ2-2,TRBV19,-,TGTGCCAGTAGTAGGGACTGGGAGAACACCGGGGAGCTGTTTTTT,CASSRDWENTGELFF
TRBD1,TRBJ2-7,TRBV23-1,-,TGCGCCAGCACTCCCAGGGACAGGGACTACGAGCAGTACTTC,CASTPRDRDYEQYF
-,TRBJ2-7,TRBV12-3/TRBV12-4,-,TGTGCCAGCAGTTCCCTACAGGGTTACGAGCAGTACTTC,CASSSLQGYEQYF
TRBD1,TRBJ2-1,TRBV28,-,TGTGCCAGCATTTCCTCCGGGACAGGGCCCCACAATGAGCAGTTCTTC,CASISSGTGPHNEQFF
-,TRBJ2-3,TRBV6-4,-,TGTGCCAGCAGCCTAGGGACTGATGGGGATACGCAGTATTTT,CASSLGTDGDTQYF
TRBD1,TRBJ1-3,TRBV2,-,TGTGCCAGCTCGACAGGGGGCTCTGGAAACACCATATATTTT,CASSTGGSGNTIYF
TRBD1,TRBJ2-4,TRBV7-8,-,TGTGCCAGCAGCTTCAGGGACAGTCCAGTCTCTAGCAAAAACATTCAGTACTTC,CASSFRDSPVSSKNIQYF
TRBD1,TRBJ2-1,TRBV5-1,-,TGCGCCAGCAGCTTGGCCCCCGACAGGGGCTTCTACAATGAGCAGTTCTTC,CASSLAPDRGFYNEQFF
-,TRBJ2-5,TRBV7-9,-,TGTGCCAGCTCACAGGGGGGGTTTGGAAAGACCCAGTACTTC,CASSQGGFGKTQYF
-,TRBJ1-2,TRBV12-5,-,TGTGCTAGTGGTTTGGGGGGCATTGACGGCTACACCTTC,CASGLGGIDGYTF
-,TRBJ1-1,TRBV15,-,TGTGCCACCAGCAGACCGGACAGCCTTCTTAACACTGAAGCTTTCTTT,CATSRPDSLLNTEAFF
TRBD2,TRBJ2-5,TRBV14,few,TGTGCCAGCAGCCAAGAGGGACTAGCGTCCCAAGAGACCCAGTACTTC,CASSQEGLASQETQYF
-,TRBJ1-2,TRBV28,once,TGTGCCAGCAGACAGGGTTTGGTGGGCTACACCTTC,CASRQGLVGYTF
-,TRBJ2-3,TRBV9,-,TGTGCCAGCAGCGTAGTCCCACAGAACACAGATACGCAGTATTTT,CASSVVPQNTDTQYF
TRBD1,TRBJ1-4,TRBV6-5,-,TGTGCCAGCAGGGCCGGAGGGGGACAGGAAAAACTGTTTTTT,CASRAGGGQEKLFF
TRBD1,TRBJ1-1,TRBV6-1,-,TGTGCCAGCAGTGAAGCCCAGGGGGACGCAGTAGGCACTGAAGCTTTCTTT,CASSEAQGDAVGTEAFF
-,TRBJ2-5,TRBV14,-,TGTGCCAGCCCTCACCGGGGTAGCGGCAAAAGGGGAGAGACCCAGTACTTC,CASPHRGSGKRGETQYF
-,TRBJ1-1,TRBV27,-,TGTGCCAGCTGGGTACAGGGGAACACTGAAGCTTTCTTT,CASWVQGNTEAFF
-,TRBJ2-7,TRBV19,once,TGTGCCAGTAGTAGGGCCGGAAGCTACGAGCAGTACTTC,CASSRAGSYEQYF
-,TRBJ2-2,TRBV6-6,once,TGTGCCAGCAGAACCGGGACTGGCGACACCGGGGAGCTGTTTTTT,CASRTGTGDTGELFF